This passage covers 4 T cell receptor beta chains from one sample sequenced in a study of blood T cell repertoires in COVID-19. The method was immunoSEQ multiplex PCR; TCRdb's version includes in-frame clones alone and lacks a portion of them. The data show more than 85,000 clones, with about 75% seen just once and 15% to 20% held by the top ten. Sequencing was performed on peripheral blood. These receptors all come from a woman between 70 and 85 years old with acute or convalescent COVID-19.

This chain joins TRBV7-8 and TRBJ2-1; 8 positions agree with TRBD2. From germline, CDR1 is SGHVS and CDR2 FQNEAQ. CDR3 length: 17 residues. V dropped 2 bases and J dropped 3; count of bases not matched to a gene: 9. The CDR3 DNA sequence: TGTGCCAGCAGCTTAAAGGGACCGGGACTAGTCTACAATGAGCAGTTCTTC. This sequence encodes CASSLKGPGLVYNEQFF.

This sequence joins TRBV11-2 and TRBJ2-7; TRBD2 agrees at 14 bases. With 5 bases clipped from V and 1 base from J, the junction kept 4 bases outside the gene matches. CDR1 is SGHAT and CDR2 is FQNNGV in the germline V gene. CDR3 size: 16 residues. DNA of the CDR3: TGTGCCAGCAGCCGACTAGCGGGGGGGCTGTCCTACGAGCAGTACTTC. Its protein product is CASSRLAGGLSYEQYF.

In DNA, the CDR3 is TGTGCCAGCAGCGTAGGGTTTCACCCGGGAGATGGCTACACCTTC. Amino acid sequence: CASSVGFHPGDGYTF. V gene TRBV9 combines with J gene TRBJ1-2; D remains unclear. Germline loops: CDR1 SGDLS, CDR2 YYNGEE. Trimming cost V 0 bases and J 6 bases, with 15 bases left between them. The CDR3 extends over 15 amino acids.

This sequence joins TRBV6-2 or TRBV6-3 and TRBJ2-1; 11 nucleotides agree with TRBD2. Trimming at V came to 4 bases and at J to 5 bases, leaving 4 bases not matched to a gene. Germline assignment: CDR1 MNHEY and CDR2 SVGEGT. CDR3 length: 15 amino acids. CDR3 loop: CASSWSSGGNNEQFF. In DNA form, the CDR3 reads TGTGCCAGCAGTTGGTCTAGCGGGGGGAACAATGAGCAGTTCTTC.